The 22 T cell receptor beta chains below come from one sample, sequenced in a study of shared clonotypes between healthy human individuals. The assay was immunoSEQ multiplex PCR, and TCRdb's table has in-frame clones only and misses some. The table has some 2.4 million clones, 80% to 95% seen once. Sequenced material: naive CD4+ T cells from PBMCs. Subset of the sample: CD45RA+ positively selected. These receptors were obtained from a man aged 18 to 29 in good health. Some clones in this sample may be carry-over from other donors' samples.

With regard to this clone: In the same sample, other DNA sequences code for this CDR3. The V gene is TRBV20-1, the J gene TRBJ2-7; the D gene is possibly TRBD2 (6 bases). V dropped 6 bases and J dropped 6 bases, with 6 bases sitting between them. Germline V gene data show CDR1 as DFQATT and CDR2 as SNEGSKA (reference sequence). CDR3 length: 9 residues. The CDR3, as DNA: TGCAGTGCGGGGGGCGAGCAGTACTTC. The encoded protein is CSAGGEQYF.

The CDR3 sequence: CASSYPRGNTGELFF. The CDR3 DNA is TGTGCCAGCAGTTACCCCCGCGGGAATACCGGGGAGCTGTTTTTT. The rearrangement uses TRBV6-7 and TRBJ2-2; D is perhaps TRBD2 (6 bases). TRBV6-7 is an open reading frame whose function is uncertain. The CDR3 loop spans 15 amino acids. V lost 2 bases and J 5 bases, leaving 12 bases between the germline ends.

The CDR3 loop is CASSLSPGVDYGYTF. CDR3 coding DNA: TGTGCCAGCAGTTTATCGCCTGGCGTGGACTATGGCTACACCTTC. V gene TRBV27 combines with J gene TRBJ1-2; D not certain. CDR1 and CDR2 from the germline V gene are MNHEY and SMNVEV (reference sequence). This CDR3 region has 15 residues. V lost 0 bases, J lost 3 bases, and 11 bases lay in between.

A word on this clone: Other nucleotide sequences in the sample specify the same CDR3. V usage is TRBV18 and J usage is TRBJ2-2; D might be TRBD2 (5 bases). This CDR3 is 15 amino acids long. V lost 2 bases and J 6 bases, leaving 13 bases between the germline ends. CDR1 and CDR2 (germline): KGHSH, LQKENI. The CDR3 region has the DNA TGTGCCAGCTCACCAAGGACCGGGCGGGCCGGGGAGCTGTTTTTT. Protein: CASSPRTGRAGELFF.

The chain combines TRBV6-4 with TRBJ2-3; TRBD1 matches at 8 bases. V lost 6 bases to trimming and J lost 5 bases; unmatched junction nucleotides: 10. The CDR3 runs to 15 residues. Germline CDR1 reads MRHNA; CDR2 reads SNTAGT. The CDR3 sequence: CASSPQAGGLDTQYF. DNA for the CDR3: TGTGCCAGCAGCCCCCAGGCAGGGGGCCTAGATACGCAGTATTTT.

As concerns this clone: Other DNA sequences in this specimen translate into the identical CDR3. The J gene is TRBJ2-1, the V gene TRBV7-9; 9 nucleotides agree with TRBD2. V was pared by 3 bases and J by 6 bases, with 6 bases of the junction left unmatched. The CDR3 is 15 amino acids. CDR1 and CDR2 from the germline V gene are SEHNR and FQNEAQ (reference sequence). The CDR3 protein is CASSFAGGRGNEQFF. Written as DNA, the CDR3 is TGTGCCAGCAGCTTTGCGGGAGGGCGGGGCAATGAGCAGTTCTTC.

The DNA of the CDR3 is TGCGCCACCTCGGAGGACACCAACACTGAAGCTTTCTTT. It codes for CATSEDTNTEAFF. The chain joins TRBV5-1 to TRBJ1-1; TRBD1 might be the D (5 bases). The V gene's germline CDR1 is SGHRS and CDR2 YFSETQ. V lost 9 bases and J 2 bases, leaving 14 bases between the germline ends. The CDR3 is made up of 13 amino acids.

This chain uses TRBV4-1 with TRBJ1-5; no firm D call. V was clipped by 4 bases and J by 9 bases, with 10 bases between them. Germline V gives CDR1 MGHRA, CDR2 YSYEKL. The CDR3 consists of 12 residues. The CDR3 DNA reads TGCGCCAGCAGCCCCCCATTAGGGCCCCAGCATTTT. Amino acid sequence: CASSPPLGPQHF.

V usage is TRBV2 and J usage is TRBJ2-1, with 10 bases fitting TRBD2. CDR1 is SNHLY and CDR2 is FYNNEI in the germline V gene. CDR3 length equals 15 residues. The trim removed 5 bases at V and 2 bases at J, leaving 3 bases unmatched. Here the CDR3 reads CASSRGLAAYNEQFF. Here the CDR3 DNA reads TGTGCCAGCAGTAGAGGACTAGCGGCCTACAATGAGCAGTTCTTC.

This clone was seen a single time. The chain employs TRBV27 and TRBJ1-2; 7 bases are a match to TRBD1. J gave up 7 bases and V 4 bases, and 9 bases lay outside the gene matches. CDR3 length: 14 amino acids. Germline V gene sequence: CDR1 MNHEY, CDR2 SMNVEV (reference sequence). The chain's CDR3 is CASSSDTGVGGYTF. In DNA form, the CDR3 reads TGTGCCAGCAGTTCCGACACAGGGGTCGGTGGCTACACCTTC.

This sequence joins TRBV5-1 and TRBJ2-7; possible D gene TRBD1, 7 bases. The CDR3 runs 14 residues. V dropped 1 base and J dropped 5 bases, with 13 bases sitting between them. The germline CDR1 and CDR2 sequences are SGHRS and YFSETQ. CDR3 nucleotide sequence: TGCGCCAGCAGCTTGTTGGTCAGGGGGGACGAGCAGTACTTC. Translated, it gives CASSLLVRGDEQYF. The whole variable domain, filled in from reference TRBV5-1 and TRBJ2-7, reads KAGVTQTPRYLIKTRGQQVTLSCSPISGHRSVSWYQQTPGQGLQFLFEYFSETQRNKGNFPGRFSGRQFSNSRSEMNVSTLELGDSALYLCASSLLVRGDEQYFGPGTRLTVT.

The gene calls are TRBV6-1 and TRBJ2-1, with 7 bases identical to TRBD2. The CDR3 covers 15 residues. After removal of 2 bases from V and 9 bases from J, the junction contained 10 bases not matched to a gene. CDR1 is MNHNS, CDR2 SASEGT, per germline. The CDR3 DNA is TGTGCCAGCAGTGAAATGGCTAGCGGTTTGATTGAGCAGTTCTTC. Amino acids: CASSEMASGLIEQFF.

A word on this clone: The sample has other DNA sequences that encode this CDR3 too. This rearrangement joins TRBV5-1 to TRBJ2-1; tentative D call: TRBD1 (6 bases). V shed 5 bases and J shed 5 bases, with 8 bases lying between them. Germline CDR1 is SGHRS and CDR2 is YFSETQ. The length of the CDR3 is 12 residues. This chain's CDR3 is CASRPGDNEQFF. CDR3 sequence (DNA): TGCGCCAGCAGGCCAGGGGACAATGAGCAGTTCTTC.

This chain links TRBV19 with TRBJ1-2; possible D gene TRBD1, 5 bases. V gave up 6 bases and J gave up 4 bases, with 12 bases separating them. The CDR3 consists of 13 residues. From germline, CDR1 is LNHDA and CDR2 SQIVND (reference sequence). The CDR3 region has the DNA TGTGCCAGTAGCCGAGTTGGGGCCTATGGCTACACCTTC. Translating gives CASSRVGAYGYTF.

The gene calls are TRBV4-1 and TRBJ2-7, with 12 bases lining up with TRBD1. The ends lost 0 bases at V and 6 bases at J; junction bases unmatched: 9. The germline V gene encodes CDR1 MGHRA and CDR2 YSYEKL. This CDR3 comprises 17 residues. The CDR3 DNA is TGCGCCAGCAGCCAAGATGGGACAGGGGGCGCACGGCTCGAGCAGTACTTC. This translates into CASSQDGTGGARLEQYF.

The chain links TRBV5-4 to TRBJ1-1, with a possible D match to TRBD1 (6 bases). The CDR3 has 15 residues. V gave up 4 bases and J gave up 0 bases, with 13 bases separating them. The germline V gene has CDR1 SGHNT and CDR2 YYREEE (reference sequence). The CDR3 DNA reads TGTGCCAGCAGCACAAGGACAGCTATGAACACTGAAGCTTTCTTT. Residues: CASSTRTAMNTEAFF. Full variable domain (remainder filled in from reference TRBV5-4 and TRBJ1-1): ETGVTQSPTHLIKTRGQQVTLRCSSQSGHNTVSWYQQALGQGPQFIFQYYREEENGRGNFPPRFSGLQFPNYSSELNVNALELDDSALYLCASSTRTAMNTEAFFGQGTRLTVV.

The rearrangement joins TRBV27 to TRBJ1-1; no clear D. Germline CDR1 and CDR2: MNHEY and SMNVEV (reference sequence). V dropped 1 base and J dropped 1 base, with 10 bases sitting between them. The CDR3 is 15 amino acids. CDR3 in amino acids: CASSLFPAGNTEAFF. CDR3 nucleotides: TGTGCCAGCAGTTTATTCCCCGCCGGGAACACTGAAGCTTTCTTT.

This clone was picked up many times. The identical CDR3 is also encoded by other nucleotide sequences in the sample. The gene calls are TRBV5-1 and TRBJ1-1; D remains ambiguous. Looked up from germline, CDR1 is SGHRS and CDR2 is YFSETQ. The V and J ends lost 1 base and 0 bases respectively, with 4 bases between them. The CDR3 covers 13 residues. CDR3 DNA: TGCGCCAGCAGCTTGACAGTGAACACTGAAGCTTTCTTT. Protein product: CASSLTVNTEAFF.

The rearrangement joins TRBV2 to TRBJ1-5; 12 positions match TRBD1. CDR1 and CDR2 from the germline V gene are SNHLY and FYNNEI. The trim removed 0 bases at V and 6 bases at J, leaving 12 bases unmatched. The CDR3 runs 19 residues. The CDR3 DNA follows: TGTGCCAGCAGTGAAGCCCCACCCTCCGGGACAGGGGGCGGTCAGCCCCAGCATTTT. Translation gives CASSEAPPSGTGGGQPQHF.

This clone has only one observation. The chain employs TRBV28 and TRBJ2-2; TRBD2 aligns across 11 bases. Unmatched junction bases numbered 4, after V lost 6 bases and J lost 4 bases. CDR1 MDHEN and CDR2 SYDVKM come from the germline V gene. The CDR3 totals 15 residues. CDR3 region: CASSGGTSGTGELFF. As DNA, the CDR3 is TGTGCCAGCAGCGGCGGGACTAGCGGCACCGGGGAGCTGTTTTTT.

The V and J genes are TRBV5-4 and TRBJ2-3, with D perhaps matching TRBD2 (5 bases). The CDR3 has 16 residues. Germline CDR1 SGHNT, CDR2 YYREEE (reference sequence). Trimming stripped 4 bases from V and 0 bases from J, with 15 bases between. The CDR3 DNA reads as TGTGCCAGCAGCCCCGGGAAGCGCGCAAGCACAGATACGCAGTATTTT. This gives the protein CASSPGKRASTDTQYF.

The rearrangement uses TRBV18 and TRBJ2-1, with D tentatively TRBD1 or TRBD2 (5 bases each). Germline assignment: CDR1 KGHSH and CDR2 LQKENI. The ends were cut back, 4 bases at V and 4 bases at J, with 11 bases in the middle. This CDR3 is 14 amino acids long. In DNA form, the CDR3 reads TGTGCCAGCTCACGGGACCGAAGTTACAATGAGCAGTTCTTC. Its translation is CASSRDRSYNEQFF.